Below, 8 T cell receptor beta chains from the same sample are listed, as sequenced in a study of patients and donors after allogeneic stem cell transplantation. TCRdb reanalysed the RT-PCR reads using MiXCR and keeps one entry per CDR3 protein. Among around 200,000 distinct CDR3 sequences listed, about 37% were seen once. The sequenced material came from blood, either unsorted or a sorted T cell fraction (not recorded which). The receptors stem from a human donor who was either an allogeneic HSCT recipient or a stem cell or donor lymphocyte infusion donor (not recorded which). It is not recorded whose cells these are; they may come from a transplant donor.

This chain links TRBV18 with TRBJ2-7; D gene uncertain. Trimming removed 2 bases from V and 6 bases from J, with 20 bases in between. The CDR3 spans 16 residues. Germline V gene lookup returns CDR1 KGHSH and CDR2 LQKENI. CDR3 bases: TGTGCCAGCTCACCAATGGGTAGGTCTAATTTACGCGAGCAGTACTTC. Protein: CASSPMGRSNLREQYF.

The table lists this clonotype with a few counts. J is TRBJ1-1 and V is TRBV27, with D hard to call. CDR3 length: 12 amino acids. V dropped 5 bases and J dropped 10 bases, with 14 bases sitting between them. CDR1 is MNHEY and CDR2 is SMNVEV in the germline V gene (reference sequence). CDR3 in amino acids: CASSNLGGLAFF. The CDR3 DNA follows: TGTGCCAGCAGTAACCTCGGAGGGCTAGCTTTCTTT.

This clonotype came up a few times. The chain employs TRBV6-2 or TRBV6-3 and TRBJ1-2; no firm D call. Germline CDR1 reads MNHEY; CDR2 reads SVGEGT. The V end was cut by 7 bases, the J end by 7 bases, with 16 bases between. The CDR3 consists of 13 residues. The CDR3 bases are TGTGCCAGCATTTCTTCGGGTCCCTCTGGCTACACCTTC. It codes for CASISSGPSGYTF.

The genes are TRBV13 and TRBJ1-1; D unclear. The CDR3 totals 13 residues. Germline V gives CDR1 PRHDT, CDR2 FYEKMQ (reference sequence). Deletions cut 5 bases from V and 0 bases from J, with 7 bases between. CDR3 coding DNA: TGTGCCAGCAGCCCAAATCTGAACACTGAAGCTTTCTTT. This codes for CASSPNLNTEAFF.

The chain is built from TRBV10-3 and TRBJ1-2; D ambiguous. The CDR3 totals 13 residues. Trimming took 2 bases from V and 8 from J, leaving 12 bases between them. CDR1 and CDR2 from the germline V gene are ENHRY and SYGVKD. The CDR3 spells CAISEEGTGGYTF. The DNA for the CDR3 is TGTGCCATCAGTGAGGAGGGAACGGGGGGCTACACCTTC.

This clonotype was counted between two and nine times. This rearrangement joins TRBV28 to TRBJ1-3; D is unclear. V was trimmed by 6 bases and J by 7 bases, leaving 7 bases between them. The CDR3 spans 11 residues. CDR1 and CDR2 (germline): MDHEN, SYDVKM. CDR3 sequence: CASRGFNTIYF. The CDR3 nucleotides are TGTGCCAGCAGAGGATTCAACACCATATATTTT.

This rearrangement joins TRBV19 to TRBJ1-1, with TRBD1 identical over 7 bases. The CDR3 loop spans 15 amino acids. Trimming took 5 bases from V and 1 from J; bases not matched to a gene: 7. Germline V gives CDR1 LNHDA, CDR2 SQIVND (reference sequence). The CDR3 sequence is CASSGRGQKNTEAFF. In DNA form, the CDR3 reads TGTGCCAGTAGTGGACGGGGACAGAAGAACACTGAAGCTTTCTTT.

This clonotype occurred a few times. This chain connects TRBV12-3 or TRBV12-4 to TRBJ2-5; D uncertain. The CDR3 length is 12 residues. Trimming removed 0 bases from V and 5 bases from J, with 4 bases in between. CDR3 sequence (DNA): TGTGCCAGCAGTTTAGCGCGTGAGACCCAGTACTTC. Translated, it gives CASSLARETQYF.